This TCR beta chain originates from a study of cytomegalovirus exposure and HLA in healthy donors (dated by TCRdb to the late 2010s). The study in broad terms: An earlier analysis of several hundred of the donors reported approximately 300 Gb of sequence data and some 110 million unique TCR beta sequences obtained from about 200 million T cells. Approximately 310 gigabases of sequencing data and tens of millions of unique TCR sequences were included in an early release covering 550 to 800 HLA-typed donors. Of the roughly 400 genotyped donors, 75% to 85% were placed in the genetic ancestry cluster associated with self-reported Caucasian donors. The aim of the study was to test whether cataloging public T cell receptors could identify signatures of past pathogen exposure. The T cell repertoires of 550 to 850 subjects were profiled by immunosequencing and related to cytomegalovirus serostatus. A separate validation cohort of roughly 120 different subjects was used in addition to the approximately 670-subject first cohort. To predict cytomegalovirus infection status, the study combined high-throughput TCR immunosequencing, statistical association of individual TCRs with disease status, and machine learning. In a later analysis, previously published TCR beta repertoires from hundreds of donors were re-analyzed and high-resolution HLA genotyping was added so that TCR occurrence patterns could be studied. The later analysis used no new phenotypic data to find candidate immune exposures, relying instead on TCR beta sequences and their occurrence across donors. An earlier analysis of some 500 of the donors used high-throughput TCR beta sequencing to judge whether each TCR beta V gene segment behaved as functional or pseudogenic. Alongside the repertoire data, information on donor age, sex, ethnicity and CMV serostatus was compiled. A later genetic analysis used genome-wide SNP genotypes for about 60% of the 666 donors, treating that subset as a discovery cohort. Every repertoire in the discovery cohort had been generated on one and the same sequencing platform. HLA typing included class I and class II loci at four-digit resolution. Typing coverage differed by locus: A, B, C, DRB1 and DQB1 were typed in roughly 620-630 donors, DQA1 in about 550, DPA1 in 600 to 610, and DPB1 in just under 490. Because of strong linkage in the cohort, roughly five DR-DQ haplotypes were treated as single units for association and clustering. Among around 400 genotyped donors of the cohort, an average of roughly 230,000 unique TCR beta nucleotide sequences was sequenced per donor, of which approximately 18% were non-productive. Points the paper makes about the study in general: In a later analysis, over 15,000 TCR beta sequences were associated with specific HLA alleles at a false discovery rate of 0.05. Compared with the roughly 670-donor mean, donors in an Asian-associated ancestry cluster had fewer N-insertions in productive TCRs, according to a later genetic analysis. A later analysis reported that several top co-occurrence clusters appeared linked to parvovirus B19, influenza, CMV and Epstein-Barr virus. In a later analysis, HLA-associated TCR beta chains showed more clonal expansion and lower generation probabilities than non-associated chains that were equally common. The sequencing pipeline was judged likely to have produced a cluster of highly shared sequence variants as a technical artifact. Some IMGT-functional V segments, including TRBV6-2 and TRBV6-3, could not be told apart with the 87-base-pair reads, so those segments were excluded. Linkage disequilibrium might explain the correlated functional status among segregating V segments, but an unknown experimental factor could not be ruled out. The authors suggested that the approach could potentially be extended to other disease states and immunological phenotypes. The study listed 164 TCR beta chains as associated with cytomegalovirus. The classifier was reported to diagnose cytomegalovirus status with high specificity and sensitivity in both the original cohort and the validation cohort. Only TCR beta chains were sequenced in this cohort, and the absence of alpha or paired-chain data limited detectable features. Most TCR sequences were seen in very few donors, while some public TCRs were found in many individuals. A further reported finding was that TCR beta sequences accurately predicted the HLA-A and HLA-B alleles for most subjects in the first cohort. A later genetic analysis associated a missense DCLRE1C variant with V-gene and J-gene trimming of TCR beta chains, and an independent cohort replicated the association. Around 16 rarely observed V segments, including chromosome 9 orphons, were excluded from the earlier analysis of approximately 500 of the donors because counts were too low. When HLA alleles, especially DR and DQ, strongly co-occurred, TCR associations were difficult to assign to individual alleles. In a later analysis, most CMV-associated TCR beta chains were found to appear HLA-restricted, with HLA associations seemingly driven largely by CMV exposure. For the cohort, immune exposure information was limited to CMV serostatus. Broadly in line with IMGT annotations, most TCR beta V segments showed up in productive rearrangements about 87% or about 30% of the time in an earlier analysis of several hundred of the donors. In a later analysis, TCR association rates were found to vary across HLA loci, with the most associated TCRs seen for DRB1 alleles and the fewest for HLA-C alleles. Because HLA typing was missing for some donors at each locus, association tests included only the typed subset. Presence/absence analyses assumed roughly uniform sequencing depth across donors, an assumption that may not hold. In vitro tests confirmed that a few of the cytomegalovirus-associated TCR beta chains recognize cytomegalovirus antigens.

Turning to this clone: Its antigen is unknown. It has no much larger one-base neighbor in the sample; base qualities were not kept.

The CDR3 runs 13 residues from the cysteine to the phenylalanine. Only the CDR3 DNA stays, 39 bases, in frame from base 1. V lost 3 bases and J lost 1 base; the stretch between them is 8 bases long. CDR1 and CDR2 are drawn from the germline V gene: SGDLS, YYNGEE. The library was built by means of the immunoSEQ multiplex PCR assay. The multiplex PCR relied on a mix of 60 forward primers for TCR Vbeta segments and 13 reverse primers for TCR Jbeta segments. Amplification of the CDR3 region of rearranged TCR beta genes was performed with a multiplex PCR assay on genomic DNA. The Illumina HiSeq System was used to sequence the amplified TCR beta libraries as 87-base-pair reads. The original pipeline was this. In a later analysis, some 80 million unique TCR beta chains were counted across the roughly 700 repertoires, and about 9.9 million of these chains were shared by at least two donors. To remove PCR and sequencing errors, raw reads were error-corrected and collapsed into unique sequences using a nearest-neighbor algorithm that merged closely related sequences. V, D and J gene segments were assigned by aligning CDR3 sequences to IMGT reference sequences. Each retained sequence needed at least a six-nucleotide match to both a V gene segment and a J gene segment. A rearrangement was called productive if the CDR3 had no stop codons and remained in frame with V and J, and every other rearrangement was called non-productive. CDR3 was defined by IMGT convention, running from the second conserved V-encoded cysteine to the conserved J-encoded phenylalanine. In an earlier analysis of 500 to 650 of the donors, sequences lacking an unambiguous match to a single V gene segment were excluded. An earlier analysis of a few hundred of the donors called V segments functional above 56.7% productive rearrangements and segregating when the between-donor standard deviation exceeded 5%. To diagnose cytomegalovirus status from the catalog of TCR beta chain sequences, a statistical classification framework was built. In a later analysis, TCR nucleotide sequences were compared against IMGT/GENE-DB human TR gene sequences so that V and J genes could be assigned. A later analysis assigned CDR3 sequences and most-parsimonious VDJ recombination scenarios with the TCRdist pipeline. In a later analysis, each TCR beta chain was defined by its CDR3 amino acid sequence together with its V-gene family, and reads without a unique V-gene family were excluded. To address suspected cross-contamination and a sequencing artifact, a later analysis removed approximately 590 highly shared, low-generation-probability nucleotide sequences. In a later analysis, a clonal expansion index was calculated for each public chain from normalized within-repertoire ranks of inferred template counts. In a later analysis, generation probabilities were computed using a VDJ recombination model fitted to out-of-frame rearrangements, and the results were checked against IGoR. A later analysis scored TCR-TCR, TCR-HLA and TCR-CMV co-occurrence with hypergeometric tests, applying a repertoire-size bias correction to TCR pairs. False discovery rates were estimated in a later analysis by permuting HLA or CMV assignments 20 times. In a later analysis, co-occurring TCRs were grouped using DBSCAN, with TCRdist sequence similarity added in when clustering inside HLA-allele-positive subsets. For co-occurrence clustering, repertoires with fewer than 30,000 or more than 120,000 public chains were excluded, along with roughly 5 repertoires with anomalous nucleotide sharing. The table comes from immuneACCESS by way of TCRdb, which keeps in-frame sequences with V and J called. Part of the clones is missing from these tables; in studies checked, under half for an unresolved V gene and the rest for unknown reasons. The DNA was the basis for D and trimming; V, J and clone size are from that table. The sample data list around 150,000 clones, and about 80% of these were observed just once. The ten most abundant clones make up 1.5% to 2% of the sample.

The cohort consisted of hundreds of healthy bone marrow donors. At the time of sampling, all cohort members were nominally healthy, though unrecorded immune exposures were likely present. The donor tested CMV seronegative, placing the donor among the 350 or so seronegative members of the cohort. Every donor gave a peripheral blood sample, and the peripheral blood mononuclear cells from that sample were used for TCR beta sequencing. Genomic DNA extraction from the blood cell samples was performed with the Qiagen DNeasy Blood Extraction Kit. The V and J segments used are TRBV9 and TRBJ2-7; TRBD1 is a possible D gene, resting on 5 matching bases. Sequencing used PBMCs. The clonotype originates from a woman between 25 and 40 years old in good health and CMV-seronegative. Here the CDR3 is given as CASSGQGSYEQYF. The DNA sequence is TGTGCCAGCAGCGGTCAGGGTTCCTACGAGCAGTACTTC.